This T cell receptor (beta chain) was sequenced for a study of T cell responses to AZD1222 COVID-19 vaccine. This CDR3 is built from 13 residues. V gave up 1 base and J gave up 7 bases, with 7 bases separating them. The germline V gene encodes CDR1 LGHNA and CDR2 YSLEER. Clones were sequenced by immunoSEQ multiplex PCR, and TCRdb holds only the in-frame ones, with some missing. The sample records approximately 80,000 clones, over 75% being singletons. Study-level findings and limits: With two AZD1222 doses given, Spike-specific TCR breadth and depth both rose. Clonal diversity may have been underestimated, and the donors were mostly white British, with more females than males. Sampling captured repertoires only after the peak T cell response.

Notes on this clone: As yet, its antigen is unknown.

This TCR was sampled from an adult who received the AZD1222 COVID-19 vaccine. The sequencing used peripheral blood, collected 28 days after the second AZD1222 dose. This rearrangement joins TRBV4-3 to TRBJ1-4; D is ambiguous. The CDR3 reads CASSQGSGEKLFF. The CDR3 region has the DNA TGCGCCAGCAGCCAAGGGTCGGGTGAAAAACTGTTTTTT.